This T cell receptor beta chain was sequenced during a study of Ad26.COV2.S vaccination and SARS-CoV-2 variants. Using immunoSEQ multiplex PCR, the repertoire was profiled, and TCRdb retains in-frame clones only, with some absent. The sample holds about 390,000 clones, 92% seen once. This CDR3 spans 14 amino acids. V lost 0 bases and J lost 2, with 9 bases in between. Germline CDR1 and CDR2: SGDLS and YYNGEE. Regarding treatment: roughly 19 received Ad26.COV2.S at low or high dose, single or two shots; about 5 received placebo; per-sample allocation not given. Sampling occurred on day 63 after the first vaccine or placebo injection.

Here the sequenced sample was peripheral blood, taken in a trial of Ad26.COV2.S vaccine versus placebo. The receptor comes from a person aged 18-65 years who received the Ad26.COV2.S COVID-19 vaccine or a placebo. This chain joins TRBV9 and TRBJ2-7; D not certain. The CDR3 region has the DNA TGTGCCAGCAGCGTAGATTACGGAGCCTACGAGCAGTACTTC. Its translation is CASSVDYGAYEQYF.